This record looks at one TCR beta chain sequence and its context. What it binds is not known. The V gene's germline CDR1 is LNHDA and CDR2 SQIVND (reference sequence). This CDR3 is built from 15 residues. V was clipped by 7 bases and J by 4 bases, with 19 bases between them. The sample belongs to a study of OX40 agonist ivuxolimab in advanced cancers. At the level of the study: The patients received ivuxolimab by intravenous route every 2 weeks at 0.01 to 10 mg/kg. One hepatocellular carcinoma and a couple of cutaneous melanoma patients partially responded. Antecedent anti-PD-1, anti-PD-L1 or anti-CTLA-4 therapy was permissible, with around 41% having received some. General study findings and limits: Clonal expansion by week 6 occurred in CD4+ and CD8+ blood T cells (at 0.1 to 3.0 mg/kg).

Here immunoSEQ multiplex PCR was the method, and the copy in TCRdb shows in-frame clones only, minus some. The top ten clones hold approximately 10% of a sample with 50,000 to 55,000 clones, around 89% of them seen once. This rearrangement joins TRBV19 to TRBJ2-5, with D possibly called TRBD1 or TRBD2 (5 bases each). This sequence originates from an adult with an advanced solid tumor such as melanoma, head and neck, liver or kidney cancer. The sample consisted of CD4+ or CD8+ T cells sorted from blood, taken in a trial of the OX40 agonist ivuxolimab. The CDR3 bases are TGTGCCAGTATGGGTACGCCCAGGGACGCAGAGACCCAGTACTTC. Translating it yields CASMGTPRDAETQYF. The full variable domain, rest sourced from reference TRBV19 and TRBJ2-5, is DGGITQSPKYLFRKEGQNVTLSCEQNLNHDAMYWYRQDPGQGLRLIYYSQIVNDFQKGDIAEGYSVSREKKESFPLTVTSAQKNPTAFYLCASMGTPRDAETQYFGPGTRLLVL.